A selection of T cell receptor beta chains follows, all from one sample in a study of regulatory T cells in long-lasting Graves disease. TCRdb recomputed calls from the multiplex PCR reads with MiXCR, one row per CDR3 protein. The sample shows some 320,000 distinct CDR3 sequences, 18% of them seen only once. The input for sequencing was peripheral blood mononuclear cells (PBMCs), taken at new diagnosis, from a patient treated with antithyroid drugs. The receptors come from a female donor with Graves disease. The CDR3 runs from the conserved cysteine through the conserved F or W. A D gene is named only where the DNA matches it firmly. Size tells how often a clone was seen (once, few, many) or the class of an expanded clone, and some rows leave it out.

clone_size	v_call	d_call	j_call	cdr3_aa	cdr3_nt
many	TRBV7-6	.	TRBJ2-3	CASSLSLVTDTQYF	TGTGCCAGCAGCTTATCACTAGTCACAGATACGCAGTATTTT
many	TRBV3-1	.	TRBJ2-2	CASSQGWNTGELFF	TGTGCCAGCAGCCAAGGGTGGAACACCGGGGAGCTGTTTTTT
many	TRBV2	TRBD2	TRBJ2-1	CASTAMLAGGYNEQFF	TGTGCCAGCACCGCAATGCTAGCGGGAGGGTACAATGAGCAGTTCTTC
.	TRBV30	TRBD1	TRBJ2-5	CAWSVKDRVETQYF	TGTGCCTGGAGTGTAAAGGACAGGGTGGAGACCCAGTACTTC
.	TRBV5-1	.	TRBJ2-5	CASSLGQTQETQYF	TGCGCCAGCAGCTTGGGACAGACCCAAGAGACCCAGTACTTC
many	TRBV2	TRBD2	TRBJ2-3	CASSVGTSGGIPDTQYF	TGTGCCAGCAGTGTGGGGACTAGCGGAGGGATACCAGATACGCAGTATTTT
many	TRBV11-2	TRBD1	TRBJ2-7	CASSLGGQGRFYEQYF	TGTGCCAGCAGCTTAGGAGGACAGGGAAGATTCTACGAGCAGTACTTC
.	TRBV28	TRBD2	TRBJ2-1	CASSLSLAGLNEQFF	TGTGCCAGCAGTTTATCCCTAGCGGGTCTCAATGAGCAGTTCTTC
many	TRBV11-3	.	TRBJ2-1	CASSLVQGVYF	TGTGCCAGCAGCTTAGTACAGGGTGTGTACTTC
few	TRBV19	TRBD1	TRBJ1-5	CASSGPQGAGNQPQHF	TGTGCCAGTAGTGGGCCCCAGGGGGCTGGCAATCAGCCCCAGCATTTT
many	TRBV2	.	TRBJ2-4	CASSDRNIQYF	TGTGCCAGCAGTGACAGAAACATTCAGTACTTC
few	TRBV20-1	TRBD2	TRBJ2-7	CSATTSGKAYEQYF	TGCAGTGCGACGACTAGCGGGAAGGCCTACGAGCAGTACTTC
many	TRBV7-9	.	TRBJ1-2	CASSLGDPGYGYTF	TGTGCCAGCAGCTTAGGGGATCCGGGCTATGGCTACACCTTC
many	TRBV15	.	TRBJ1-1	CATSETRGNTEAFF	TGTGCCACCAGCGAAACCCGGGGGAACACTGAAGCTTTCTTT
.	TRBV12-3/TRBV12-4	TRBD2	TRBJ2-7	CASSLSGVGGSYEQYF	TGTGCCAGCAGTTTATCGGGGGTGGGAGGGTCCTACGAGCAGTACTTC
few	TRBV5-1	.	TRBJ2-3	CASSSVRGDLQYF	TGCGCCAGCAGCTCCGTCCGGGGCGATTTGCAGTATTTT
many	TRBV19	TRBD1	TRBJ2-6	CANDREGGANVLTF	TGTGCCAACGACAGGGAAGGTGGGGCCAACGTCCTGACTTTC